Below are 10 T cell receptor beta chains sequenced from a single sample in a study of shared clonotypes between healthy human individuals (TCRdb year 2020). The library was obtained by the immunoSEQ multiplex PCR assay. What TCRdb holds here is the immuneACCESS table cut down to in-frame rearrangements. Part of the clones is not present; checked against another copy, under half of the missing clones reflect an unresolved V gene, and the others are unexplained. Counted in this sample were 2,500,000 or so clones; roughly 92% of them appeared once. 0.37% of the sample rests with the top ten. Source material: naive CD4+ T cells from PBMCs. The sample's cell subset or site, from its label and the paper: CD45RA+ positively selected. These receptor sequences come from a man aged 18 to 29 in good health. Some clones in this sample may be carry-over from other donors' samples.

The V gene is TRBV6-6, the J gene TRBJ2-7; the match to TRBD2 covers 8 bases. The CDR3 covers 16 residues. The V segment lost 2 bases and the J segment 7 bases; nucleotides outside the gene matches: 13. Germline loops: CDR1 MNHNY, CDR2 SVGAGI (reference sequence). CDR3 residues: CASSYPPGGDLGEQYF. CDR3 nucleotides: TGTGCCAGCAGTTACCCCCCGGGGGGGGACCTGGGGGAGCAGTACTTC.

This clone occurred a few times. V is TRBV5-1 and J is TRBJ1-1; no clear D gene. The CDR3 is 15 amino acids. CDR1 is SGHRS, CDR2 YFSETQ, per germline. The V gene lost 1 base and the J gene lost 0 bases, with 10 bases spanning the gap. The DNA for the CDR3 is TGCGCCAGCAGCTTGAAGTCCCCCATGAACACTGAAGCTTTCTTT. Its protein product is CASSLKSPMNTEAFF. Variable domain in full (rest from reference TRBV5-1 and TRBJ1-1): KAGVTQTPRYLIKTRGQQVTLSCSPISGHRSVSWYQQTPGQGLQFLFEYFSETQRNKGNFPGRFSGRQFSNSRSEMNVSTLELGDSALYLCASSLKSPMNTEAFFGQGTRLTVV.

The CDR3 DNA reads TGTGCCAGCAGCGGCCGAGGAGACTTCAATCAGCCCCAGCATTTT. As protein: CASSGRGDFNQPQHF. V and J are TRBV9 and TRBJ1-5, with no clear D. There are 15 residues in the CDR3. Per germline, CDR1 SGDLS and CDR2 YYNGEE. Trimming cost V 3 bases and J 3 bases, with 13 bases left between them.

About this clone itself: In the same sample, other DNA sequences code for this CDR3. This rearrangement joins TRBV10-3 to TRBJ2-2; 14 bases line up with TRBD2. The CDR3 length is 16 residues. Germline trimming cut 6 bases from V and 5 bases from J; bases unmatched to any gene: 5. The V gene's germline CDR1 is ENHRY and CDR2 SYGVKD. CDR3 residues: CAIRGTSGSGTGELFF. The CDR3 coding sequence is TGTGCCATCAGGGGGACTAGCGGGAGTGGAACCGGGGAGCTGTTTTTT.

The chain is built from TRBV29-1 and TRBJ2-1; D might be TRBD1 (6 bases). The V gene lost 2 bases and the J gene lost 3 bases, with 8 bases spanning the gap. This CDR3 comprises 13 residues. Germline loops: CDR1 SQVTM, CDR2 ANQGSEA. CDR3 DNA: TGCAGCGTTGAAATACAGGGCTACAATGAGCAGTTCTTC. Protein sequence: CSVEIQGYNEQFF.

The V call is TRBV18, the J call TRBJ2-5; 8 bases are a match to TRBD1. Germline trimming cut 8 bases from V and 5 bases from J; bases unmatched to any gene: 4. This CDR3 is 12 amino acids long. CDR1 and CDR2 (germline): KGHSH, LQKENI. This CDR3 reads CASETGGETQYF. Written as DNA, the CDR3 is TGTGCCAGCGAAACAGGGGGGGAGACCCAGTACTTC.

The rearrangement joins TRBV6-1 to TRBJ1-1; D is uncertain. The V end was cut by 1 base, the J end by 13 bases, with 13 bases between. The germline gives CDR1 MNHNS, CDR2 SASEGT. This CDR3 is built from 12 residues. This chain's CDR3 is CASSEGPRTLFF. CDR3 DNA: TGTGCCAGCAGTGAAGGACCCCGGACTCTTTTCTTT.

The J gene is TRBJ2-1, the V gene TRBV5-1, with 8 positions matching TRBD2. The germline CDR1 and CDR2 sequences are SGHRS and YFSETQ. V lost 4 bases to trimming and J lost 9 bases; unmatched junction nucleotides: 12. The CDR3 runs 15 residues. In nucleotides, the CDR3 is TGCGCCAGCAGCATTCTAGCGGGTACAGAGGTTGAGCAGTTCTTC. Its translation: CASSILAGTEVEQFF. Full variable domain (missing parts from reference TRBV5-1 and TRBJ2-1): KAGVTQTPRYLIKTRGQQVTLSCSPISGHRSVSWYQQTPGQGLQFLFEYFSETQRNKGNFPGRFSGRQFSNSRSEMNVSTLELGDSALYLCASSILAGTEVEQFFGPGTRLTVL.

The rearrangement uses TRBV5-4 and TRBJ1-1; D possibly corresponds to TRBD1 (6 bases). Germline V gene lookup returns CDR1 SGHNT and CDR2 YYREEE (reference sequence). CDR3 size: 17 residues. Trimming took off 0 bases at V and 0 bases at J, with 15 bases between the two ends. CDR3: CASSLAAVQGMNTEAFF. The CDR3 region has the DNA TGTGCCAGCAGCTTGGCCGCGGTACAGGGTATGAACACTGAAGCTTTCTTT.

The gene calls are TRBV6-6 and TRBJ2-1; 12 nucleotides agree with TRBD2. The germline gives CDR1 MNHNY, CDR2 SVGAGI (reference sequence). V trimming: 5 bases; J trimming: 7 bases; junction bases outside the gene matches: 6. The CDR3 covers 15 residues. The CDR3 DNA follows: TGTGCCAGCAGTCCCGGGACTAGCGGGTGGAATGAGCAGTTCTTC. It yields the protein CASSPGTSGWNEQFF.